The entry below describes one T cell receptor (beta chain). This specimen comes from a study of cytomegalovirus exposure and HLA in healthy donors. Germline CDR1 MGHRA, CDR2 YSYEKL. With 0 bases removed from V and 6 bases from J, the gap between germline ends came to 14 bases. CDR3 length equals 15 residues. This table comes from immunoSEQ multiplex PCR, and its TCRdb copy is limited to in-frame clones, with some not included. The data show about 180,000 clones, roughly 89% seen once. The sequencing input was PBMCs. The V call is TRBV4-1, the J call TRBJ1-1, with D possibly matching TRBD1 (5 bases). This TCR was sampled from a woman aged 25 to 39 in good health and CMV-seronegative. The CDR3 sequence is CASSQDGAEIAEAFF. CDR3 nucleotide sequence: TGCGCCAGCAGCCAAGATGGGGCGGAGATCGCTGAAGCTTTCTTT.